This T cell receptor (beta chain) came from a study of cytomegalovirus exposure and HLA in healthy donors. A note on this clone: As yet, its antigen is unknown.

While the first cohort had hundreds of subjects, the donors belonged to the separate validation cohort of 100 to 150 subjects. The method was immunoSEQ multiplex PCR; TCRdb's version includes in-frame clones alone and lacks a portion of them. The sample holds tens of thousands of clones, 85% seen once. Findings of the study overall: In the 120 or so validation repertoires, just under 95% of cluster scores exceeded 0, per a later analysis. The study found most TCR sequences rare, yet found some public TCRs in many donors.

The germline V gene encodes CDR1 MRHNA and CDR2 SNTAGT. The CDR3 totals 15 residues. V was clipped by 6 bases and J by 6 bases; unmatched bases: 6. Input material: PBMCs. The sequence was obtained from a man aged 25 to 40 in good health and CMV-seronegative. The chain uses TRBV6-4 and TRBJ2-1; TRBD1 agrees at 12 bases. This CDR3 is CASSNGTGGPNEQFF. The CDR3 bases are TGTGCCAGCAGCAACGGGACAGGGGGCCCCAATGAGCAGTTCTTC.